This T cell receptor beta chain was sequenced during a study of T cells after yellow fever vaccination. General study points: Contamination by abundant bulk-population clonotypes could be present in FACS-sorted repertoires. The booster response re-showed most primary clones: around 96% CD4, approximately 90% CD8. A weaker but faster secondary response was observed, peaking on day 5 versus 15.

5'RACE template switching produced TCR cDNA carrying a universal primer site and UMIs. TCRdb redid the calling of the 5' RACE reads with MiXCR, one entry per CDR3 protein. This sample has about 360,000 distinct CDR3 sequences, with approximately 5.7% found just once. The ends lost 4 bases at V and 2 bases at J; junction bases unmatched: 8. The CDR3 has 16 amino acids. In germline, CDR1 is SGHNT, CDR2 YYREEE (reference sequence). This clonotype was detected only a few times. Its matching antigen is unknown. This clonotype originated in a man aged 25 to 40 who received the YFV17D yellow fever vaccine. Sample: PBMCs, taken 5 days after the yellow fever booster vaccination. This chain uses TRBV5-4 with TRBJ2-3; 9 positions match TRBD2. The CDR3 sequence: CASSRRTSEVTDTQYF. CDR3 sequence (DNA): TGTGCCAGCAGCCGAAGGACTAGCGAGGTCACAGATACGCAGTATTTT.